The present T cell receptor beta chain was sequenced within a study of T cell repertoires in cytomegalovirus infection. TCRdb re-called the reads through MiXCR, storing one row per CDR3 protein. Of roughly 640,000 distinct CDR3 sequences in the sample, approximately 25% were seen once. Between the trimmed V and J ends, which lost 4 bases and 5 bases, there was a span of 15 bases. The CDR3 extends over 14 amino acids. Germline CDR1 SGDLS, CDR2 YYNGEE. General observations from the study: Summed frequency of public TCR beta families distinguished CMV carriers with the relevant HLA.

A note on this clonotype: Antigen specificity is unknown.

Sequences were obtained from CD8+ T cells from PBMCs. The rearrangement joins TRBV9 to TRBJ1-1; D remains ambiguous. This TCR was sampled from a human donor in good health (CMV status not recorded). Some clones in this sample may be carry-over from other donors' samples. The CDR3 reads CASSPSLIGTEAFF. The CDR3 bases are TGTGCCAGCAGCCCAAGCTTAATCGGGACTGAAGCTTTCTTT.